The 25 T cell receptor beta chains below were found in one sample sequenced in a study of T cell clonality in common variable immunodeficiency. Method: immunoSEQ multiplex PCR; TCRdb's copy keeps in-frame clones and lacks some. The sample has roughly 55,000 clones, none seen only once. Sequencing used peripheral blood mononuclear cells. The receptors shown here come from a person aged 18 to 75 in good health.

This clone has a count of ten or more. The read is 3 residues too short to cover the CDR3 end, so that end is filled in from the germline J gene. The chain has TRBV5-4 and TRBJ1-1; 10 bases fit TRBD1. This CDR3 spans 15 amino acids. The germline V gene has CDR1 SGHNT and CDR2 YYREEE (reference sequence). The V and J ends lost 4 bases and 0 bases, in that order; junction bases with no gene match: 3. Incomplete CDR3 DNA: TGTGCCAGCAGCATGGGACAGGGGTTGAACACTGAA. Amino acid sequence: CASSMGQGLNTE. The whole CDR3 region reads CASSMGQGLNTEAFF.

The sample holds many counts of this clone. From the germline J gene comes the end of the CDR3, since the read stops 3 residues before it. The rearrangement uses TRBV7-9 and TRBJ1-4, with D possibly TRBD1 on 6 matching bases. Germline loops: CDR1 SEHNR, CDR2 FQNEAQ (reference sequence). The CDR3 runs to 15 residues. V was cut by 1 base and J by 8 bases, with 14 bases left in between. This CDR3 is CASSLGRQVFEKLFF. The sequenced CDR3 bases are TGTGCCAGCAGCTTAGGCCGACAGGTATTCGAAAAA.

The table lists this clone with many counts. Read sequence stops 3 residues before the CDR3 end, and the germline J gene provides the missing end. This chain uses TRBV19 with TRBJ2-1, with 9 bases identical to TRBD1. The ends lost 3 bases at V and 6 bases at J; junction bases unmatched: 3. This CDR3 has 14 amino acids. CDR1 is LNHDA and CDR2 is SQIVND in the germline V gene (reference sequence). The CDR3 sequence is CASSIPTGGNEQFF. The sequenced part of the CDR3 DNA is TGTGCCAGTAGTATTCCGACAGGGGGCAATGAG.

On this clone itself: The read finishes 3 residues shy of the CDR3 end, and the germline J gene is used to complete it. This rearrangement joins TRBV10-3 to TRBJ2-1, with D possibly matching TRBD1 (6 bases). The germline gives CDR1 ENHRY, CDR2 SYGVKD. This CDR3 has 18 amino acids. The V gene lost 0 bases and the J gene lost 0 bases, with 15 bases spanning the gap. The part of the CDR3 DNA that was read is TGTGCCATCAGTGAGTCACTACTCGCGGACAGCTCCTACAATGAG. This codes for CAISESLLADSSYNE. The entire CDR3 protein is CAISESLLADSSYNEQFF.

This clone was observed at least ten times. The CDR3 end is not reached by the read, which stops 3 residues before it; the germline J gene fills it in. V is TRBV28 and J is TRBJ1-4; 8 bases agree with TRBD1. The CDR3 loop spans 12 amino acids. Germline V CDR1 and CDR2: MDHEN, SYDVKM. CDR3 region: CATQRQGWKLFF. The sequenced part of the CDR3 DNA is TGTGCCACCCAACGACAGGGGTGGAAA.

This clone was detected ten times or more. Read sequence stops 3 residues before the CDR3 end, and the germline J gene provides the missing end. The genes are TRBV7-8 and TRBJ1-1; 8 bases fit TRBD1. The V gene end was trimmed by 5 bases and the J gene end by 4 bases; junction bases not matched to a gene: 3. Per germline, CDR1 SGHVS and CDR2 FQNEAQ. This CDR3 contains 13 residues. CDR3 DNA, as far as it was read: TGTGCCAGCAGCCACAGGGGGTTCACTGAA. Its protein is CASSHRGFTE. The CDR3 as a whole reads CASSHRGFTEAFF. Based on the CDR3 plus reference TRBV7-8 and TRBJ1-1, the full variable domain is GAGVSQSPRYKVAKRGQDVALRCDPISGHVSLFWYQQALGQGPEFLTYFQNEAQLDKSGLPSDRFFAERPEGSVSTLKIQRTQQEDSAVYLCASSHRGFTEAFFGQGTRLTVV.

This clone was observed many times. CDR3: CASYPSGRANNEQFF. The CDR3 bases that were read are TGTGCCAGCTATCCTAGCGGGAGGGCTAATAATGAG. V usage is TRBV5-6 and J usage is TRBJ2-1, with 12 bases that match TRBD2. The read is 3 residues too short to cover the CDR3 end, so that end is filled in from the germline J gene. Germline V gene lookup returns CDR1 SGHDT and CDR2 YYEEEE. The CDR3 is 15 residues long. Unmatched junction bases numbered 9, after V lost 7 bases and J lost 7 bases. Together with reference TRBV5-6 and TRBJ2-1, the CDR3 gives the full variable domain: DAGVTQSPTHLIKTRGQQVTLRCSPKSGHDTVSWYQQALGQGPQFIFQYYEEEERQRGNFPDRFSGHQFPNYSSELNVNALLLGDSALYLCASYPSGRANNEQFFGPGTRLTVL.

This clone was counted at least ten times. The read ends 3 residues shy of where the CDR3 ends; the end is completed using the germline J gene. V usage is TRBV11-2 and J usage is TRBJ2-5; D gene unclear. Germline V gene lookup returns CDR1 SGHAT and CDR2 FQNNGV. CDR3 length: 11 residues. V was pared by 2 bases and J by 5 bases, with 3 bases between. The CDR3 is CASSLRETQYF. The DNA read from the CDR3 is TGTGCCAGCAGCTTACGGGAGACC.

Ten or more counts support this clone. The CDR3 extends 3 residues past the end of the read, so its final part is completed from the germline J gene. This chain links TRBV5-4 with TRBJ2-2, with TRBD2 identical over 15 bases. The J segment lost 5 bases and the V segment lost 7 bases, leaving 6 bases of the junction unmatched. The CDR3 runs to 16 residues. The V gene's germline CDR1 is SGHNT and CDR2 YYREEE (reference sequence). Here the CDR3 reads CASWGLAGGRTGELFF. The sequenced part of the CDR3 DNA is TGTGCCAGCTGGGGACTAGCGGGAGGTAGAACCGGGGAG.

This clone has at least ten counts. The read stops 3 residues short of the end of the CDR3; the missing end is completed from the germline J gene. The V gene is TRBV5-1, the J gene TRBJ2-2; D is unclear. CDR3 size: 15 residues. The V gene lost 1 base and the J gene lost 0 bases, with 7 bases spanning the gap. CDR1 SGHRS and CDR2 YFSETQ come from the germline V gene. The DNA read from the CDR3 is TGCGCCAGCAGCTTGATACAAGCGAACACCGGGGAG. This gives the protein CASSLIQANTGE. The complete CDR3 reads CASSLIQANTGELFF.

This clone was observed many times. Read data end 3 residues before the CDR3 end; the end is taken from the germline J gene. This chain joins TRBV19 and TRBJ1-5, with D possibly matching TRBD1 (6 bases). This CDR3 is 13 amino acids long. The germline V gene encodes CDR1 LNHDA and CDR2 SQIVND (reference sequence). Trimming left V 7 bases short and J 3 bases short, with 10 bases between. CDR3 DNA, as far as it was read: TGTGCCAGTACCGGACAGTTCAATCAGCCC. Protein product: CASTGQFNQP. The CDR3 in its entirety is CASTGQFNQPQHF.

This clone was found many times. The read terminates 3 residues before the CDR3 end, so the remaining end is supplied by the germline J gene. The J gene is TRBJ1-2, the V gene TRBV4-2; D is ambiguous. This CDR3 comprises 14 residues. V was pared by 0 bases and J by 4 bases, with 9 bases between. Germline V CDR1 and CDR2: LGHNA, YNFKEQ. The sequenced CDR3 bases are TGTGCCAGCAGCCAAGAGTCAGTCGCCTATGGC. Translating it yields CASSQESVAYG. The CDR3 in its entirety is CASSQESVAYGYTF.

This clone came up many times. Read sequence stops 3 residues before the CDR3 end, and the germline J gene provides the missing end. The chain employs TRBV20-1 and TRBJ2-7, with D possibly being TRBD2 (6 bases). Germline CDR1 DFQATT, CDR2 SNEGSKA (reference sequence). The CDR3 contains 14 residues. Trimming took 6 bases from V and 3 from J, leaving 18 bases between them. The sequenced CDR3 bases are TGCAGTGCCCGGATGGGGGGAGTTTACTACGAG. The encoded protein is CSARMGGVYYE. From start to end, the CDR3 is CSARMGGVYYEQYF.

This clone appeared a few times. The read comes to an end 3 residues before the CDR3 does, leaving the germline J gene to fill in the end. Distinct nucleotide sequences in the sample also encode this CDR3. This chain links TRBV7-9 with TRBJ1-1; 10 bases are shared with TRBD1. Germline values: CDR1 SEHNR, CDR2 FQNEAQ (reference sequence). The V segment lost 5 bases and the J segment 1 base; nucleotides outside the gene matches: 4. This CDR3 comprises 15 residues. The CDR3 DNA, read in part, is TGTGCCAGCAGCAACCGGGACAGGGGGAACACTGAA. Protein product: CASSNRDRGNTE. The complete CDR3 protein is CASSNRDRGNTEAFF.

The CDR3 bases that were read are TGTGCCAGCAGTCGTGGGACTAGCGAGTACTACGAG. This gives the protein CASSRGTSEYYE. The entire CDR3 protein is CASSRGTSEYYEQYF. The chain uses TRBV5-6 and TRBJ2-7, with 10 bases lining up with TRBD2. The read terminates 3 residues before the CDR3 end, so the remaining end is supplied by the germline J gene. Looked up from germline, CDR1 is SGHDT and CDR2 is YYEEEE. V shed 5 bases and J 3 bases; nucleotides not matched to a gene: 8. The CDR3 totals 15 residues.

Turning to this clone: Sequence at one end of the junction differs from germline and may be a read error. The CDR3 goes on 3 residues after the read ends, and that part is filled in from the germline J gene. Other DNA sequences in this sample translate to the same CDR3. The chain combines TRBV7-2 with TRBJ2-7; 10 bases align to TRBD2. CDR1 is SGHTA, CDR2 FQGNSA, per germline. The CDR3 length is 14 residues. The sequenced part of the CDR3 DNA is TGTGCTAGCAGCTTCGGGACTAGCGCCTACGAG. It codes for CASSFGTSAYE. The entire CDR3 is CASSFGTSAYEQYF.

This clone was seen ten or more times. The CDR3 end lies 3 residues beyond the end of the read and is filled in from the germline J gene. The chain has TRBV20-1 and TRBJ1-2; D possibly corresponds to TRBD1 (5 bases). CDR3 length: 12 residues. The V and J ends lost 1 base and 4 bases respectively, with 7 bases between them. The germline V gene encodes CDR1 DFQATT and CDR2 SNEGSKA (reference sequence). CDR3 residues: CSARGGIYGYTF. The covered CDR3 bases are TGCAGTGCTAGAGGGGGCATCTATGGC.

In this sample, this clone turned up many times. The CDR3 is CAISETSGSSYEQYF. CDR3 DNA (partial): TGTGCCATCAGTGAGACTAGCGGGAGCTCTTACGAG. The chain has TRBV10-3 and TRBJ2-7; TRBD2 agrees at 11 bases. The missing CDR3 end, 3 residues past where the read stops, is filled in from the germline J gene. Germline V gene data show CDR1 as ENHRY and CDR2 as SYGVKD. V trimming: 2 bases; J trimming: 4 bases; junction bases outside the gene matches: 4. This CDR3 is 15 amino acids long.

This clone has ten or more counts. The covered CDR3 bases are TGCGCCAGCAGCCAAGGGTCCGCAGGGTATTCCTATGGC. Translating it yields CASSQGSAGYSYG. The full CDR3 reads CASSQGSAGYSYGYTF. The J gene is TRBJ1-2, the V gene TRBV4-1; possibly TRBD1 for D (5 bases). The CDR3 end lies 3 residues beyond the end of the read and is filled in from the germline J gene. The CDR3 has 16 amino acids. The V and J ends lost 1 base and 4 bases respectively, with 16 bases between them. The germline V gene encodes CDR1 MGHRA and CDR2 YSYEKL.

Many counts were recorded for this clone. The CDR3 end falls 3 residues outside the read, so it is completed with the germline J gene. The chain has TRBV13 and TRBJ1-1; 7 nucleotides match TRBD1. The germline V gene has CDR1 PRHDT and CDR2 FYEKMQ (reference sequence). The CDR3 has 13 amino acids. Trimming at V came to 3 bases and at J to 4 bases, leaving 2 bases not matched to a gene. The CDR3 DNA, read in part, is TGTGCCAGCAGCTTTGACAGGGCCACTGAA. Its protein product is CASSFDRATE. The whole CDR3 sequence is CASSFDRATEAFF.

The table lists this clone with many counts. The CDR3 end falls 3 residues outside the read, so it is completed with the germline J gene. V and J are TRBV19 and TRBJ2-1; the match to TRBD1 covers 8 bases. This CDR3 spans 16 amino acids. Germline V gene sequence: CDR1 LNHDA, CDR2 SQIVND (reference sequence). Losses at the gene ends were 5 bases for V and 5 bases for J; bases not matched to a gene: 11. Here the CDR3 reads CASSPFMTGVNNEQFF. Partial CDR3 DNA: TGTGCCAGTAGTCCATTTATGACAGGGGTTAACAATGAG.

Remarks on this clone: The read ends 3 residues shy of where the CDR3 ends; the end is completed using the germline J gene. The chain has TRBV10-2 and TRBJ2-1; possibly TRBD2 for D (6 bases). CDR1 is WSHSY, CDR2 SAAADI, per germline. The CDR3 sequence is 15 residues long. The germline V and J ends were trimmed by 4 bases and 1 base, with 11 bases remaining between them. The CDR3 here is CASSASGLSYNEQFF. CDR3 DNA (partial): TGCGCCAGCAGTGCGAGCGGGCTGTCCTACAATGAG.

This clone showed up many times. The read falls 3 residues short of the CDR3 end, and the missing part is taken from the germline J gene. The rearrangement joins TRBV12-3 or TRBV12-4 to TRBJ1-1; D not resolved. The V gene lost 6 bases and the J gene lost 4 bases, with 15 bases spanning the gap. The CDR3 is 14 residues long. The covered CDR3 bases are TGTGCCAGCAGGAATCGTTTAAGCGGCACTGAA. Amino acid sequence: CASRNRLSGTE. The entire CDR3 reads CASRNRLSGTEAFF.

The table lists this clone with many counts. The CDR3 end is not reached by the read, which stops 3 residues before it; the germline J gene fills it in. V is TRBV7-2 and J is TRBJ2-1, with 7 positions matching TRBD1. CDR1 SGHTA and CDR2 FQGNSA come from the germline V gene. The CDR3 length is 12 residues. V lost 4 bases and J lost 7; bases outside the gene matches: 1. The DNA read from the CDR3 is TGTGCCAGCAGCTCCAGGGGGAATGAG. It is translated as CASSSRGNE. The CDR3 in full is CASSSRGNEQFF.

In this sample, this clone turned up many times. The read ends 3 residues shy of where the CDR3 ends; the end is completed using the germline J gene. V usage is TRBV11-2 and J usage is TRBJ1-5; D not resolved. The germline gives CDR1 SGHAT, CDR2 FQNNGV. The CDR3 consists of 15 residues. Trimming removed 1 base from V and 8 bases from J, with 15 bases in between. The covered CDR3 bases are TGTGCCAGCAGCTTAGGAGCAGGTGCCCGAGAGCCC. Protein: CASSLGAGAREP. The entire CDR3 protein reads CASSLGAGAREPQHF.